The 26 T cell receptor beta chains in this list originate from one sample, sequenced in a study of T cell repertoires in cytomegalovirus infection. TCRdb itself ran the reads through MiXCR, one entry per CDR3 protein. The sample shows fewer than 200,000 distinct CDR3 sequences, 13% to 15% of them seen only once. What was sequenced was PBMCs. These receptors all come from a human donor in good health (CMV status not recorded). Some clones in this sample may be carry-over from other donors' samples.

The table lists this clonotype with many counts. A junction boundary mismatches the germline segment, possibly from a read error. The chain is built from TRBV7-7 and TRBJ2-1; no clear D gene. Germline V CDR1 and CDR2: SSHAT, FNYEAQ (reference sequence). The CDR3 is 15 amino acids. The CDR3 nucleotides read TGTGCTAGCAGCTTGTCTCTAAATGGTAACAATGAGCAGTTCTTC. Its translation is CASSLSLNGNNEQFF.

Comments on this clonotype: One end of the junction varies from germline; a read error may be responsible. The chain joins TRBV7-9 to TRBJ2-3; D ambiguous. The length of the CDR3 is 14 residues. Looked up from germline, CDR1 is SEHNR and CDR2 is FQNEAQ (reference sequence). In nucleotides, the CDR3 is TGTGCCAGCAGTTTAGAGCGACCGGGCTGGGCGCAGTATTTT. It specifies CASSLERPGWAQYF.

This clonotype appeared a few times. The V and J genes are TRBV7-2 and TRBJ2-2, with D possibly matching TRBD2 (6 bases). The CDR3 contains 15 residues. Germline V gene sequence: CDR1 SGHTA, CDR2 FQGNSA. Trimming stripped 5 bases from V and 4 bases from J, with 14 bases between. The CDR3 loop is CASSLRLAITGELFF. For the CDR3, the DNA is TGTGCCAGCAGCCTCCGCCTAGCGATCACCGGGGAGCTGTTTTTT.

This clonotype occurred a few times. The J gene is TRBJ2-6, the V gene TRBV10-3; TRBD1 is a possible D gene (6 bases). CDR3 length: 15 amino acids. V shed 5 bases and J shed 11 bases, with 19 bases lying between them. Germline V gene lookup returns CDR1 ENHRY and CDR2 SYGVKD. DNA of the CDR3: TGTGCCATCAGTTACGAAGGTGTACAGGGTGACGTCCTGACTTTC. This sequence encodes CAISYEGVQGDVLTF.

The chain has TRBV28 and TRBJ1-5, with a weak D call TRBD1 (6 bases). The germline CDR1 and CDR2 sequences are MDHEN and SYDVKM. The CDR3 is 14 amino acids. V lost 4 bases, J lost 3 bases, and 10 bases lay in between. The chain's CDR3 is CASSSGAFNQPQHF. The CDR3 DNA reads as TGTGCCAGCAGTTCAGGGGCTTTCAATCAGCCCCAGCATTTT.

The genes are TRBV5-4 and TRBJ2-1; 11 bases agree with TRBD2. V shed 4 bases, J shed 5 bases, and the junction held 5 bases outside the gene matches. The germline gives CDR1 SGHNT, CDR2 YYREEE (reference sequence). The CDR3 consists of 15 residues. The CDR3 protein is CASSPSGRQDNEQFF. The CDR3 nucleotides read TGTGCCAGCAGCCCTAGCGGGAGGCAAGACAATGAGCAGTTCTTC.

This clonotype was observed many times. V is TRBV28 and J is TRBJ2-2; D gene ambiguous. The CDR3 totals 12 residues. V lost 2 bases to trimming and J lost 6 bases, with 4 bases between them. Germline V gene data show CDR1 as MDHEN and CDR2 as SYDVKM. The CDR3 is CASSLGSGELFF. CDR3 nucleotides: TGTGCCAGCAGTTTAGGCTCCGGGGAGCTGTTTTTT.

This clonotype occurred many times. The CDR3 protein is CASSYRAAPYEQYF. CDR3 coding DNA: TGTGCCAGCAGCTACAGGGCGGCCCCTTACGAGCAGTACTTC. The J gene is TRBJ2-7, the V gene TRBV7-2; TRBD1 is a possible D gene (6 bases). The CDR3 is made up of 14 amino acids. V dropped 4 bases and J dropped 4 bases, with 14 bases sitting between them. Germline V gene sequence: CDR1 SGHTA, CDR2 FQGNSA.

This sequence joins TRBV5-1 and TRBJ2-2; a possible D gene is TRBD1 (5 bases). CDR1 and CDR2 from the germline V gene are SGHRS and YFSETQ. Trimming cost V 7 bases and J 4 bases, with 8 bases left between them. The CDR3 covers 12 residues. The CDR3, as DNA: TGCGCCAGCCGAAGGGGCACCGGGGAGCTGTTTTTT. It encodes CASRRGTGELFF.

The rearrangement links TRBV6-2 or TRBV6-3 to TRBJ2-1; D not resolved. The CDR3 is made up of 15 amino acids. Germline V gene sequence: CDR1 MNHEY, CDR2 SVGEGT. The V end was cut by 5 bases, the J end by 2 bases, with 13 bases between. The CDR3 here is CASSVSEPTYNEQFF. CDR3 DNA sequence: TGTGCCAGCAGTGTCTCAGAGCCCACCTACAATGAGCAGTTCTTC.

This clonotype has a count of ten or more. This chain joins TRBV12-3 or TRBV12-4 and TRBJ2-7; no reliable D call. CDR3 length equals 14 residues. Trimming took off 2 bases at V and 2 bases at J, with 10 bases between the two ends. The CDR3 sequence: CASSLTPRTYEQYF. In DNA, the CDR3 is TGTGCCAGCAGTTTAACCCCTAGAACCTACGAGCAGTACTTC.

This clonotype has only a few counts. The V gene is TRBV20-1, the J gene TRBJ2-7; the D is unclear. The V gene lost 0 bases and the J gene lost 2 bases, with 11 bases spanning the gap. The CDR3 extends over 14 amino acids. Germline assignment: CDR1 DFQATT and CDR2 SNEGSKA (reference sequence). CDR3 DNA sequence: TGCAGTGCTAGAGATCAGACCCTCGCCTACGAGCAGTACTTC. Translating gives CSARDQTLAYEQYF.

The CDR3, as DNA: TGTGCCAGCTCACCTCTAAGCCGGGATACTGAAGCTTTCTTT. This encodes CASSPLSRDTEAFF. J is TRBJ1-1 and V is TRBV18; D remains unclear. This CDR3 region has 14 residues. Germline V gives CDR1 KGHSH, CDR2 LQKENI. Trimming shortened V by 3 bases and J by 5 bases, and 13 bases separated the two germline ends. The full variable domain, rest sourced from reference TRBV18 and TRBJ1-1, is NAGVMQNPRHLVRRRGQEARLRCSPMKGHSHVYWYRQLPEEGLKFMVYLQKENIIDESGMPKERFSAEFPKEGPSILRIQQVVRGDSAAYFCASSPLSRDTEAFFGQGTRLTVV.

This clonotype was counted at least ten times. The CDR3 spells CASSLSTGALVGELFF. As DNA, the CDR3 is TGTGCCAGCAGCTTATCGACAGGGGCCTTGGTCGGGGAGCTGTTTTTT. V usage is TRBV11-2 and J usage is TRBJ2-2; 8 nucleotides line up with TRBD1. Germline V gene sequence: CDR1 SGHAT, CDR2 FQNNGV. This CDR3 region has 16 residues. Losses at the gene ends were 2 bases for V and 7 bases for J; bases not matched to a gene: 9.

CDR3 nucleotides: TGTGCCAGCAGCTCACCCCTACAGGGAAACACCGGGGAGCTGTTTTTT. The encoded protein is CASSSPLQGNTGELFF. The V and J genes are TRBV11-2 and TRBJ2-2; tentatively, D is TRBD1 (6 bases). The germline V gene encodes CDR1 SGHAT and CDR2 FQNNGV. V was cut by 4 bases and J by 2 bases, with 14 bases left in between. The CDR3 spans 16 residues.

Many counts were recorded for this clonotype. V gene TRBV7-2 combines with J gene TRBJ2-7, with 7 bases lining up with TRBD1. Germline CDR1 reads SGHTA; CDR2 reads FQGNSA. The CDR3 has 12 residues. Trimming removed 3 bases from V and 13 bases from J; junction bases left unmatched: 9. The CDR3 sequence is CASSFTRDSTYF. The DNA of the CDR3 is TGTGCCAGCAGCTTCACTCGGGACAGTACCTACTTC.

This clonotype was counted many times. The rearrangement uses TRBV12-3 or TRBV12-4 and TRBJ2-7; D is uncertain. V lost 2 bases to trimming and J lost 2 bases, with 13 bases between them. The CDR3 is made up of 15 amino acids. The CDR3 nucleotides read TGTGCCAGCAGTTTAAAGGGCAGTCCGCCCTACGAGCAGTACTTC. This codes for CASSLKGSPPYEQYF.

A few counts support this clonotype. The V gene is TRBV10-3, the J gene TRBJ2-5, with D possibly matching TRBD1 (7 bases). With 8 bases removed from V and 2 bases from J, the gap between germline ends came to 12 bases. Germline CDR1 and CDR2: ENHRY and SYGVKD. The CDR3 has 13 residues. The CDR3 is CAIGGTAQETQYF. In DNA, the CDR3 is TGTGCCATCGGAGGGACAGCGCAAGAGACCCAGTACTTC.

This clonotype has a count of ten or more. The J gene is TRBJ1-1, the V gene TRBV7-2; D possibly corresponds to TRBD1 (5 bases). From germline, CDR1 is SGHTA and CDR2 FQGNSA. The CDR3 consists of 13 residues. The CDR3 DNA reads TGTGCAGCTGAGGGCAGGGCCCAGACTGAAGCTTTCTTT. Encoded protein: CAAEGRAQTEAFF. Based on the CDR3 plus reference TRBV7-2 and TRBJ1-1, the full variable domain is GAGVSQSPSNKVTEKGKDVELRCDPISGHTALYWYRQSLGQGLEFLIYFQGNSAPDKSGLPSDRFSAERTGGSVSTLTIQRTQQEDSAVYLCAAEGRAQTEAFFGQGTRLTVV.

The gene calls are TRBV29-1 and TRBJ2-1, with D hard to call. V shed 4 bases and J shed 8 bases, with 18 bases lying between them. CDR3 size: 14 residues. CDR1 and CDR2 (germline): SQVTM, ANQGSEA. The CDR3 DNA reads TGCAGCGTTGGAGCGCGAGTGTTGGGCGATGAGCAGTTCTTC. This encodes CSVGARVLGDEQFF.

This clonotype appeared a few times. The gene calls are TRBV20-1 and TRBJ1-1; 10 nucleotides agree with TRBD1. Germline V gene data show CDR1 as DFQATT and CDR2 as SNEGSKA (reference sequence). The CDR3 covers 13 residues. The J segment lost 2 bases and the V segment lost 4 bases, leaving 1 base of the junction unmatched. The CDR3 coding sequence is TGCAGTGCTAAGACAGGGGGCAACACTGAAGCTTTCTTT. Encoded protein: CSAKTGGNTEAFF.

This clonotype was seen a few times. The gene calls are TRBV5-1 and TRBJ2-5; a possible D gene is TRBD2 (6 bases). V gave up 4 bases and J gave up 3 bases, with 19 bases separating them. CDR1 SGHRS and CDR2 YFSETQ come from the germline V gene. The CDR3 runs 16 residues. The chain's CDR3 is CASSRRGLVAKETQYF. In DNA, the CDR3 is TGCGCCAGCAGCCGTCGGGGACTGGTGGCCAAAGAGACCCAGTACTTC.

DNA of the CDR3: TGTGCCAGCAAGCCCGCAGCAGGCCAGAATCAGCCCCAGCATTTT. It translates to CASKPAAGQNQPQHF. The chain combines TRBV2 with TRBJ1-5; D remains ambiguous. The length of the CDR3 is 15 residues. Germline CDR1 is SNHLY and CDR2 is FYNNEI. V was clipped by 7 bases and J by 4 bases, with 17 bases between them.

This chain joins TRBV2 and TRBJ2-7; D is perhaps TRBD1 or TRBD2 (5 bases each). Trimming removed 6 bases from V and 2 bases from J, with 11 bases in between. The CDR3 loop spans 13 amino acids. CDR1 SNHLY and CDR2 FYNNEI come from the germline V gene. This CDR3 reads CASRGRLPYEQYF. CDR3 nucleotide sequence: TGTGCCAGCAGGGGACGGTTACCCTACGAGCAGTACTTC.

The chain uses TRBV12-3 or TRBV12-4 and TRBJ2-7, with TRBD1 matching 7 bases. J lost 7 bases, V lost 5 bases, and 11 bases had no gene match. CDR3 size: 14 residues. In DNA form, the CDR3 reads TGTGCCAGCAGTCCACGACAGGGAATCTTGGAGCAGTACTTC. Translating it yields CASSPRQGILEQYF.

This clonotype was recorded a few times. Here the CDR3 reads CASSLRDEGSPLHF. CDR3 coding DNA: TGTGCCAGCAGTCTGAGGGACGAGGGGTCACCCCTCCACTTT. The rearrangement uses TRBV12-3 or TRBV12-4 and TRBJ1-6; TRBD1 is a possible D gene (5 bases). V gave up 5 bases and J gave up 10 bases, with 15 bases separating them. The CDR3 covers 14 residues.